The 10 T cell receptor beta chains given below trace back to one sample, sequenced in a study of cytomegalovirus exposure and HLA in healthy donors. It was with 60 Vbeta and 13 Jbeta primers that the PCR ran. Here immunoSEQ multiplex PCR was the method, and the copy in TCRdb shows in-frame clones only, minus some. The sample records under 200,000 clones, about three quarters being singletons. The sample consisted of PBMCs. These receptors were taken from a woman aged 45-65 years in good health and CMV-seropositive.

The rearrangement joins TRBV10-3 to TRBJ2-1; 11 bases agree with TRBD2. J lost 10 bases, V lost 4 bases, and 3 bases had no gene match. Germline values: CDR1 ENHRY, CDR2 SYGVKD. The CDR3 is made up of 13 amino acids. The DNA for the CDR3 is TGTGCCATCAGTGTCGGGACTAGCGGCGAGCAGTTCTTC. Translated: CAISVGTSGEQFF.

DNA of the CDR3: TGTGCCACCAGGTCCGGACAGGGCGATACCGGCTATGGCTACACCTTC. Encoded protein: CATRSGQGDTGYGYTF. The chain joins TRBV19 to TRBJ1-2; TRBD1 agrees at 8 bases. This CDR3 has 16 residues. The trim removed 10 bases at V and 4 bases at J, leaving 17 bases unmatched. Germline V gene data show CDR1 as LNHDA and CDR2 as SQIVND (reference sequence).

V and J are TRBV7-8 and TRBJ1-4; weak D call: TRBD1 (6 bases). CDR3 length equals 17 residues. V lost 3 bases to trimming and J lost 3 bases, with 17 bases between them. Germline V gene lookup returns CDR1 SGHVS and CDR2 FQNEAQ. In nucleotides, the CDR3 is TGTGCCAGCAGCTTTACAGGGTTCCGGGGGGCTAATGAAAAACTGTTTTTT. This encodes CASSFTGFRGANEKLFF.

This chain links TRBV10-3 with TRBJ2-1; 12 nucleotides agree with TRBD2. The germline V gene encodes CDR1 ENHRY and CDR2 SYGVKD. This CDR3 is 16 amino acids long. V lost 3 bases, J lost 3 bases, and 3 bases stayed unmatched. The CDR3 here is CAISEKLAGGYNEQFF. The CDR3 nucleotides are TGTGCCATCAGTGAAAAACTAGCGGGAGGCTACAATGAGCAGTTCTTC.

V is TRBV29-1 and J is TRBJ1-2; D is undetermined. The V gene's germline CDR1 is SQVTM and CDR2 ANQGSEA. The V gene lost 1 base and the J gene lost 0 bases, with 9 bases spanning the gap. This CDR3 contains 14 residues. CDR3 sequence reads: CSVEGFGTNYGYTF. CDR3 bases: TGCAGCGTTGAAGGCTTCGGGACTAACTATGGCTACACCTTC.

The chain has TRBV28 and TRBJ2-7, with 8 nucleotides matching TRBD1. V was clipped by 5 bases and J by 4 bases; unmatched bases: 7. CDR3 length: 14 residues. Germline CDR1 is MDHEN and CDR2 is SYDVKM. This CDR3 reads CASSRTGSRYEQYF. CDR3 DNA sequence: TGTGCCAGCAGTCGGACAGGGAGTAGGTACGAGCAGTACTTC.

The chain uses TRBV7-8 and TRBJ1-2; tentatively, D is TRBD1 (6 bases). Looked up from germline, CDR1 is SGHVS and CDR2 is FQNEAQ. Deletions cut 5 bases from V and 3 bases from J, with 25 bases between. CDR3 length: 18 residues. CDR3 region: CASSHPGGGQEGDYGYTF. The CDR3 region has the DNA TGTGCCAGCAGCCACCCGGGAGGGGGGCAGGAGGGTGACTATGGCTACACCTTC.

The CDR3 DNA reads TGTGCCAGCAGCCAAGATGGGCAGGCGAATCAGCCCCAGCATTTT. Translation gives CASSQDGQANQPQHF. This chain joins TRBV4-2 and TRBJ1-5; no clear D gene. Trimming shortened V by 0 bases and J by 4 bases, and 10 bases separated the two germline ends. The CDR3 loop spans 15 amino acids. Germline V CDR1 and CDR2: LGHNA, YNFKEQ.

This clone was observed a handful of times. The V call is TRBV7-3, the J call TRBJ2-1, with D possibly matching TRBD1 (6 bases). Germline values: CDR1 SGHTA, CDR2 FQGTGA. The V end lost 3 bases, the J end lost 0 bases, and 9 bases lay between the germline ends. CDR3 size: 15 residues. The CDR3 spells CASSLDRSSYNEQFF. The CDR3, as DNA: TGTGCCAGCAGCTTGGACAGAAGCTCCTACAATGAGCAGTTCTTC.

The rearrangement joins TRBV18 to TRBJ2-3, with 7 bases lining up with TRBD1. The CDR3 loop spans 14 amino acids. Germline V gene lookup returns CDR1 KGHSH and CDR2 LQKENI. Trimming removed 2 bases from V and 3 bases from J; junction bases left unmatched: 2. The CDR3 sequence: CASSPTGATDTQYF. In nucleotides, the CDR3 is TGTGCCAGCTCACCAACAGGGGCGACAGATACGCAGTATTTT.